A selection of T cell receptor beta chains follows, all from one sample in a study of Ad26.COV2.S vaccination and SARS-CoV-2 variants. Profiling relied on immunoSEQ multiplex PCR, and the TCRdb table lists in-frame clones only, not all of them. The sample lists roughly 240,000 clones; 70% to 90% were seen once. Sequencing was performed on peripheral blood, taken in a trial of Ad26.COV2.S vaccine versus placebo. Source of these receptors: a person between 18 and 59 years old who received the Ad26.COV2.S COVID-19 vaccine or a placebo. CDR3s include the opening cysteine and the closing phenylalanine or tryptophan. The D gene is left open where the match is weak. The size of a clone is reported for some rows only, either as once, few or many, or as a class for expanded clones.

TRBJ2-5	NA	TRBV28	NA	TGTGCCAGCAGTCAGCCCCCAGGAAACAGGGCCCAGTACTTC	CASSQPPGNRAQYF
TRBJ2-5	TRBD2	TRBV9	NA	TGTGCCAGCAGCCTAGGCGGGAGTCAAGAGACCCAGTACTTC	CASSLGGSQETQYF
TRBJ1-2	NA	TRBV4-1	NA	TGCGCCAGCAGCCATGAGACAGGTGGCTACACCTTC	CASSHETGGYTF
TRBJ2-7	NA	TRBV7-9	NA	TGTGCCAGCAGCTTGACTTACGAGCAGTACTTC	CASSLTYEQYF
TRBJ1-4	TRBD1	TRBV28	NA	TGTGCCAGCAGTCCCCATGGGACAGGGGCCGAAAAACTGTTTTTT	CASSPHGTGAEKLFF
TRBJ2-3	NA	TRBV28	NA	TGTGCCAGCAGTTTAAATAGCGGATTACTTCTTAGCACAGATACGCAGTATTTT	CASSLNSGLLLSTDTQYF
TRBJ2-5	NA	TRBV9	NA	TGTGCCAGCAGCGTAACGAGGGGCGCCCCGGGGGAGACCCAGTACTTC	CASSVTRGAPGETQYF
TRBJ2-5	NA	TRBV18	NA	TGTGCCAGCTCACCCCCCGGGACCCCGGGCGAGACCCAGTACTTC	CASSPPGTPGETQYF
TRBJ2-1	TRBD2	TRBV4-3	NA	TGCGCCAGCAGCCAAGCTTTAGCGGGAGACCATGAGCAGTTCTTC	CASSQALAGDHEQFF
TRBJ1-1	TRBD1	TRBV18	few	TGTGCCAGCTCATGGGCTGACAGGGCCACTGAAGCTTTCTTT	CASSWADRATEAFF
TRBJ2-3	TRBD2	TRBV7-3	NA	TGTGCCAGCAGCTCCTCCTCCGGGACTAGCGGGAACTGCACAGATACGCAGTATTTT	CASSSSSGTSGNCTDTQYF
TRBJ2-5	TRBD1	TRBV30	NA	TGTGCCTGGAGCAGACAGGGACCCCAAGAGACCCAGTACTTC	CAWSRQGPQETQYF
TRBJ2-3	NA	TRBV9	NA	TGTGCCAGCAGCGTGGATGGATCTCCCACAGATACGCAGTATTTT	CASSVDGSPTDTQYF
TRBJ1-1	NA	TRBV4-1	NA	TGCGCCAGCAGCCAACTAGGACGGAGGAACACTGAAGCTTTCTTT	CASSQLGRRNTEAFF
TRBJ2-5	TRBD2	TRBV11-2	NA	TGTGCCAGCAGCCCCGGGGGGGGCTCCCAAGAGACCCAGTACTTC	CASSPGGGSQETQYF
TRBJ1-1	TRBD1	TRBV7-3	NA	TGTGCCAGCCGTGGACAGGGGAACACTGAAGCTTTCTTT	CASRGQGNTEAFF
TRBJ1-1	NA	TRBV29-1	once	TGCAGCGTTCTTGAGGCAAGGGGAACTGAAGCTTTCTTT	CSVLEARGTEAFF
TRBJ2-7	TRBD1	TRBV7-3	NA	TGTGCCAGCAGCTTAACTGGGGGACAGGGGGCGTTTGAGCAGTACTTC	CASSLTGGQGAFEQYF
TRBJ2-3	NA	TRBV10-3	many	TGTGCCATCAGTGCTGGGCAGACCACAGATACGCAGTATTTT	CAISAGQTTDTQYF
TRBJ2-1	NA	TRBV9	NA	TGTGCCAGCAGCCCGGACGGGGGCAGGGGCAATGAGCAGTTCTTC	CASSPDGGRGNEQFF
TRBJ1-4	TRBD1	TRBV30	NA	TGTGCCTGGAGTGGGGACAGTCTTAATGAAAAACTGTTTTTT	CAWSGDSLNEKLFF
TRBJ2-7	TRBD2	TRBV5-1	NA	TGCGCCAGCAGCCCAGGGAGGGTTAAAGACGAGCAGTACTTC	CASSPGRVKDEQYF